Listed below are T cell receptor beta chains from one sample, sequenced in a study of molecular identifiers for immune sequencing clone quantification. A single record per CDR3 protein comes from TCRdb applying MiXCR to the PCR reads. The data contain around 460,000 distinct CDR3 sequences, under 30% of them singletons. The sample was naive CD8+ T cells from blood, with Jurkat cell RNA spiked in. These receptors were taken from a human donor in good health. Some libraries in this study had Jurkat cell RNA spiked in. The CDR3 runs from the conserved cysteine through the conserved F or W. D genes are given only for firm matches. Rows may omit the clone size; those that give it use once, few, many or a size class.

>TRBJ2-5|-|TRBV25-1|many
TGTGCCAGCAGTGAAGTAGTAGGAGGCGAGACCCAGTACTTC
CASSEVVGGETQYF
>TRBJ1-1|-|TRBV28|-
TGTGCCAGCAGTCTCCGGGGGGGGCAAGTTGATGCTTTCTTT
CASSLRGGQVDAFF
>TRBJ2-3|-|TRBV7-2|many
TGTGCCAGCAGCTTACCAGGGCCGCATTCCCTTAGCACAGATACGCAGTATTTT
CASSLPGPHSLSTDTQYF
>TRBJ2-1|-|TRBV4-1|few
TGCGCCAGCAGCCAAGAGAGATACTCCTACAATGAGCAGTTCTTC
CASSQERYSYNEQFF
>TRBJ2-7|-|TRBV6-2/TRBV6-3|few
TGTGCCAGCAGCCAAAACAGGGACACCTACGAGCAGTACTTC
CASSQNRDTYEQYF
>TRBJ2-5|-|TRBV28|-
TGTGCCAGCGCCGCCCCCCACGGGGGCGAAGAGACCCAGTACTTC
CASAAPHGGEETQYF
>TRBJ2-7|TRBD2|TRBV20-1|few
TGCAGTGCTCCGACGGGGGGTAGTCACGAGCAGTACTTC
CSAPTGGSHEQYF
>TRBJ1-1|-|TRBV5-1|-
TGCGCCAGCAGCTTGGGGGCGCCCACTGAAGCTTTCTTT
CASSLGAPTEAFF
>TRBJ1-1|-|TRBV19|many
TGTGCCAGTAGTATAGGACTGAAGAACACTGAAGCTTTCTTT
CASSIGLKNTEAFF
>TRBJ2-3|-|TRBV6-5|many
TGTGCCAGCAGTTACTTGGGGACCACAGATACGCAGTATTTT
CASSYLGTTDTQYF
>TRBJ1-1|-|TRBV12-3/TRBV12-4|-
TGTGCCGGCGGGGTAAAGAACACTGAAGCTTTCTTT
CAGGVKNTEAFF
>TRBJ2-3|-|TRBV27|-
TGTGCCAGCAGTTTTAATCGGATGAGCACAGATACGCAGTATTTT
CASSFNRMSTDTQYF
>TRBJ2-3|-|TRBV4-3|once
TGCGCCAGCACCTCTACCTCGGATACGCAGTATTTT
CASTSTSDTQYF
>TRBJ1-1|TRBD1|TRBV20-1|few
TGCAGTGCTAGAGATCGGGGGAAGGGGGCATGGAACACTGAAGCTTTCTTT
CSARDRGKGAWNTEAFF
>TRBJ2-5|-|TRBV3-1|-
TGTGCCAGCAGCCCCACCGACCCAAAAGCGAGGGAGCGGTTGGAGACCCAGTACTTC
CASSPTDPKARERLETQYF
>TRBJ2-3|-|TRBV12-3/TRBV12-4|many
TGTGCCAGCAGTTTCGTAATAGCTAGAAGGGCAGATACGCAGTATTTT
CASSFVIARRADTQYF
>TRBJ2-1|-|TRBV24-1|-
TGTGCCACCAGCGCCCCCCCGGGGGCCTACAATGAGCAGTCCTTC
CATSAPPGAYNEQSF
>TRBJ1-2|-|TRBV7-2|few
TGTGCCAGCAGCCTTATAACACGGGGGTCTGGCTACACCTTC
CASSLITRGSGYTF
>TRBJ1-5|-|TRBV6-5|many
TGTGCCAGCCAATCGTACAGGGATAGCAATCAGCCCCAGCATTTT
CASQSYRDSNQPQHF
>TRBJ2-7|TRBD2|TRBV20-1|few
TGCAGTGCTTGGGCCAGGGTAGCGGGAGGACCCTCCTACGAGCAGTACTTC
CSAWARVAGGPSYEQYF
>TRBJ2-3|-|TRBV28|-
TGTACCAGCAGTTTGGCGTCCGCCGTTACGCAGTATTTT
CTSSLASAVTQYF
>TRBJ2-4|TRBD1|TRBV2|-
TGTGCCAGCAGTAAGATACCGGGACAGGGGACCACGCTAGCCAAAGACATTCAGTACTTC
CASSKIPGQGTTLAKDIQYF
>TRBJ2-7|-|TRBV27|-
TGTGCCAGCAGCCCCGGAGGGCCCCACGAGCAGTACTTC
CASSPGGPHEQYF
>TRBJ2-7|-|TRBV20-1|-
TGCAGTGCTAGAGATCGGTTGCAGGTCTCCTACGCGCAGTACTTC
CSARDRLQVSYAQYF
>TRBJ2-5|-|TRBV7-9|-
TGTGCCAGCAGCCCCCAGATTAGACCCCAAGAGACCCGGTACTTC
CASSPQIRPQETRYF
>TRBJ2-7|-|TRBV25-1|-
TGTGCCAGTCGGTCCGGGCAGGGGATCTACGAGCAGTACTTC
CASRSGQGIYEQYF
>TRBJ2-1|TRBD2|TRBV12-5|-
TGTGCTAGTGGTATCGGGACTACCGAGCAGTTCTTC
CASGIGTTEQFF
>TRBJ1-1|-|TRBV6-2/TRBV6-3|-
TGTGCCAGCAGTTACGACCCGGACTCCCCGAACACTGAAGCTTTCTTT
CASSYDPDSPNTEAFF
>TRBJ2-3|-|TRBV5-1|many
TGCGCCAGCAGCCACGGACAGCTCATCGATACGCAGTATTTT
CASSHGQLIDTQYF
>TRBJ2-7|TRBD1|TRBV4-3|few
TGCGCCAGCAGCGTCTACAGGGGGGCCTACGAGCAGTACTTC
CASSVYRGAYEQYF
>TRBJ2-7|-|TRBV4-3|few
TGCGCCAGCAGCCAAGAGGTCGCCAGGGCCCACGAGCAGTACTTC
CASSQEVARAHEQYF
>TRBJ1-2|TRBD1|TRBV7-2|many
TGTGCCAGCTCCCTTGGAGTCTGGGACAGGGTGTTCGGCTACACCTTC
CASSLGVWDRVFGYTF
>TRBJ2-7|-|TRBV9|few
TGTGCCAGCAGCGTATTCCTAGCTCCGACCTACGAGCAGTACTTC
CASSVFLAPTYEQYF
>TRBJ1-4|TRBD1|TRBV29-1|-
TGCAGCGTTGTTGGGGACAGGGGGCATGCCGGGGAAAAACTGTTTTTT
CSVVGDRGHAGEKLFF
>TRBJ2-7|-|TRBV19|few
TGTGCCAGTAGTTACTCCGCGGACCACTACGAGCAGTACTTC
CASSYSADHYEQYF
>TRBJ2-1|-|TRBV6-2/TRBV6-3|few
TGTGCCAGCACCCCCCGAGTGGGAGAAAGTGAGCAGTTCTTC
CASTPRVGESEQFF
>TRBJ2-2|TRBD1|TRBV19|few
TGTGCCACCCATAGACAGGGGTGGACCGGGGAGCTGTTTTTT
CATHRQGWTGELFF
>TRBJ2-7|TRBD1|TRBV5-3|-
TGTGCCAGCAGCTCGGGACAGGGGGCCGCCTACGAGCAGTACTTC
CASSSGQGAAYEQYF
>TRBJ1-1|TRBD1|TRBV29-1|many
TGCAGCGGCGGGACAGGGGAATACTCTGAAGCTTTCTTT
CSGGTGEYSEAFF
>TRBJ1-4|TRBD1|TRBV7-9|few
TGTGCCAGCAGCTCACCTCGTACAGGGGGGGTACTTGGAAAACTGTTTTTT
CASSSPRTGGVLGKLFF
>TRBJ2-3|TRBD1|TRBV7-2|-
TGTGCCAGCAGCTCCCTCGGGACAGTGATCACAGATACGCAGTATTTT
CASSSLGTVITDTQYF
>TRBJ2-3|-|TRBV20-1|many
TGCAGTGTAGGCGCCCCAGATACGCAGTATTTT
CSVGAPDTQYF
>TRBJ1-1|-|TRBV27|-
TGTGCCAGCAGGGTACAGGGTGACACTGAAGCTTTCTTT
CASRVQGDTEAFF